This T cell receptor beta chain was observed in a study of T cell repertoires in cytomegalovirus infection. Study-level information: Matching HLA type, along with CMV infection, was indicated by public TCR beta signatures. Broader study findings: HLA-C-restricted CMV clonotypes gave the most frequent clonotype in two of eight donors. Cumulative public TCR beta family frequency identified carriers of CMV plus the relevant HLA.

In TCRdb, the reads were re-called with MiXCR into one record per CDR3 protein. The sample includes about 190,000 distinct CDR3 sequences, 28% of them seen just once. The CDR3 covers 15 residues. The germline CDR1 and CDR2 sequences are SNHLY and FYNNEI. Trimming left V 6 bases short and J 3 bases short, with 15 bases between. This clonotype appeared once. What it binds is unknown. This sequence joins TRBV2 and TRBJ1-3; no clear D gene. This TCR came from a human donor in good health (CMV status not recorded). Some clones in this sample may be carry-over from other donors' samples. Sequenced sample: PBMCs. CDR3 in DNA: TGTGCCAGCAGCGAACCAGGATTCTTTGGAAACACCATATATTTT. Its protein product is CASSEPGFFGNTIYF.